The 12 T cell receptor beta chains listed next were all sequenced from one sample in a study of blood T cell repertoires in COVID-19. Sequencing used immunoSEQ multiplex PCR; TCRdb keeps in-frame clones, though not all of them. The table includes under 300,000 clones, approximately 83% detected once. The specimen was PBMCs or T cells enriched from blood (not recorded which). The origin of the receptors is a woman aged 40 to 50 with acute COVID-19.

The chain employs TRBV9 and TRBJ1-2; D is unresolved. V gave up 0 bases and J gave up 4 bases, with 4 bases separating them. The V gene's germline CDR1 is SGDLS and CDR2 YYNGEE. There are 12 residues in the CDR3. CDR3 sequence (DNA): TGTGCCAGCAGCGTAGGTAGCTATGGCTACACCTTC. This encodes CASSVGSYGYTF.

The chain couples TRBV7-3 to TRBJ2-5; D unclear. Looked up from germline, CDR1 is SGHTA and CDR2 is FQGTGA. V lost 2 bases and J lost 1, with 8 bases in between. CDR3 length: 14 amino acids. CDR3 sequence reads: CASSLLGAQETQYF. The DNA for the CDR3 is TGTGCCAGCAGCTTACTGGGCGCCCAAGAGACCCAGTACTTC. The variable domain in full, completed from reference TRBV7-3 and TRBJ2-5, reads GAGVSQTPSNKVTEKGKYVELRCDPISGHTALYWYRQSLGQGPEFLIYFQGTGAADDSGLPNDRFFAVRPEGSVSTLKIQRTERGDSAVYLCASSLLGAQETQYFGPGTRLLVL.

The V gene is TRBV5-1, the J gene TRBJ2-7, with 7 bases matching TRBD2. The CDR3 totals 16 residues. Trimming at V came to 6 bases and at J to 0 bases, leaving 12 bases not matched to a gene. CDR1 and CDR2 from the germline V gene are SGHRS and YFSETQ. CDR3 nucleotide sequence: TGCGCCAGCAAGCGGGGACTGGGGGGTCCCTCCTACGAGCAGTACTTC. Translated: CASKRGLGGPSYEQYF.

The V and J genes are TRBV5-8 and TRBJ2-3, with 15 bases matching TRBD2. Trimming at V came to 3 bases and at J to 5 bases, leaving 4 bases not matched to a gene. The CDR3 is 16 residues long. Per germline, CDR1 SGHTS and CDR2 YDEGEE. The CDR3 sequence is CASSSGLAGGLDTQYF. Here the CDR3 DNA reads TGTGCCAGCAGCTCTGGACTAGCGGGAGGGTTAGATACGCAGTATTTT.

The chain employs TRBV6-5 and TRBJ2-4, with a weak D call TRBD1 (7 bases). The CDR3 is made up of 13 amino acids. The ends were cut back, 7 bases at V and 5 bases at J, with 12 bases in the middle. Germline V gene lookup returns CDR1 MNHEY and CDR2 SVGAGI. The chain's CDR3 is CASNPRGENIQYF. The CDR3 DNA follows: TGTGCCAGCAACCCCAGGGGGGAAAACATTCAGTACTTC.

J is TRBJ2-3 and V is TRBV11-3; 12 positions match TRBD2. CDR1 SGHNT and CDR2 YENEEA come from the germline V gene. The CDR3 contains 20 residues. V shed 0 bases and J 0 bases; nucleotides not matched to a gene: 10. The CDR3 loop reads CASSLELAGGLRTSTDTQYF. The CDR3 DNA is TGTGCCAGCAGCTTAGAACTAGCGGGAGGCCTAAGGACTAGCACAGATACGCAGTATTTT.

The chain joins TRBV27 to TRBJ1-6; no reliable D call. CDR3 length: 15 residues. The germline CDR1 and CDR2 sequences are MNHEY and SMNVEV (reference sequence). Trimming left V 6 bases short and J 9 bases short, with 18 bases between. This CDR3 reads CASSRGLARRSPLHF. The CDR3 DNA follows: TGTGCCAGCAGCCGAGGACTGGCGCGCCGTTCACCCCTCCACTTT.

The genes are TRBV24-1 and TRBJ1-2, with D possibly being TRBD1 (5 bases). The CDR3 consists of 13 residues. The germline gives CDR1 KGHDR, CDR2 SFDVKD. The ends were cut back, 5 bases at V and 1 base at J, with 7 bases in the middle. CDR3 protein: CATSVRDNYGYTF. CDR3 DNA: TGTGCCACCAGTGTCAGGGATAACTATGGCTACACCTTC.

This clone was recorded once. This rearrangement joins TRBV2 to TRBJ2-5; 7 nucleotides agree with TRBD2. Germline trimming cut 1 base from V and 2 bases from J; bases unmatched to any gene: 10. Germline CDR1 and CDR2: SNHLY and FYNNEI. The CDR3 is made up of 17 amino acids. The DNA of the CDR3 is TGTGCCAGCAGTGAAGGGCCACTAGCGAGGAATCAAGAGACCCAGTACTTC. Translation: CASSEGPLARNQETQYF.

This clone came up once. The rearrangement uses TRBV11-3 and TRBJ2-7, with TRBD2 matching over 11 bases. This CDR3 contains 15 residues. V dropped 5 bases and J dropped 9; count of bases not matched to a gene: 12. Germline assignment: CDR1 SGHNT and CDR2 YENEEA. Here the CDR3 DNA reads TGTGCCAGCAGCGGATGGGGGACTAGCGGACCCTTGCAGTACTTC. Residues: CASSGWGTSGPLQYF.

The chain has TRBV28 and TRBJ2-2; 10 bases map to TRBD1. The germline V gene has CDR1 MDHEN and CDR2 SYDVKM. J gave up 7 bases and V 5 bases, and 10 bases lay outside the gene matches. The CDR3 is made up of 16 amino acids. The CDR3 loop is CASSTPGQGIVGELFF. The CDR3 DNA reads as TGTGCCAGCAGTACACCGGGACAGGGGATCGTCGGGGAGCTGTTTTTT. Full variable domain (rest looked up from reference TRBV28 and TRBJ2-2): DVKVTQSSRYLVKRTGEKVFLECVQDMDHENMFWYRQDPGLGLRLIYFSYDVKMKEKGDIPEGYSVSREKKERFSLILESASTNQTSMYLCASSTPGQGIVGELFFGEGSRLTVL.

This sequence joins TRBV19 and TRBJ2-7; the match to TRBD2 covers 13 bases. CDR1 is LNHDA and CDR2 is SQIVND in the germline V gene (reference sequence). V was pared by 6 bases and J by 5 bases, with 7 bases of the junction left unmatched. CDR3 length: 15 amino acids. The CDR3 region has the DNA TGTGCCAGTAGCTTCACTAGCGGGAGGGCCCACGAGCAGTACTTC. As protein: CASSFTSGRAHEQYF.